This T cell receptor beta chain was retrieved from a study of PD-L1 blockade in urothelial cancer. Study as a whole: About nine tenths of the roughly 29 patients comprised males who had bladder-origin urothelial cancer. Whole-study results and caveats: Patients with durable benefit had greater blood expansion of tumor-associated TCR clones 3 weeks into treatment.

TCR analog templates of synthetic origin were spiked into each PCR. Assay: immunoSEQ multiplex PCR; the TCRdb copy retains only in-frame clones and omits some. The sample includes tens of thousands of clones, 82% of them seen just once. Concerning this clone: Its antigen remains unidentified.

The source of this sequence is a man between 65 and 85 years old with urothelial cancer. Sequencing was performed on PBMCs, taken around atezolizumab (anti-PD-L1) treatment.

The DNA for the CDR3 is TGTGCCAGCAGCTCGGGACAGGGGGCTGCTTTCTTT. This codes for CASSSGQGAAFF. The chain has TRBV7-9 and TRBJ1-1, with 12 bases fitting TRBD1. CDR3 length: 12 amino acids. In germline, CDR1 is SEHNR, CDR2 FQNEAQ (reference sequence). V was pared by 4 bases and J by 11 bases, with 2 bases of the junction left unmatched.